This T cell receptor (beta chain) was recovered during a study of blood T cell repertoires in COVID-19. The overall study: PBMCs, B-cell-depleted T cells, or T cells were the source of the cDNA or gDNA that made up the material.

Per the study methods: The assay estimated nucleated cells by amplifying reference gene primers. This table comes from immunoSEQ multiplex PCR, and its TCRdb copy is limited to in-frame clones, with some not included. The V and J calls and the clone size are those of that table, but D and trimming were determined from the DNA. The table has 430,000 or so clones, about 87% seen once; the top ten hold more than 0.7%. Looked up from germline, CDR1 is SGHNT and CDR2 is YYREEE (reference sequence). The CDR3 length is 13 residues. Trimming cost V 0 bases and J 8 bases; bases outside gene matches: 2. The chain combines TRBV5-4 with TRBJ2-1, with 7 bases matching TRBD2. The sequence was obtained from a man between 18 and 29 years old with COVID-19, enrolled during active disease. Input material: peripheral blood. The CDR3 sequence is CASSLEAGDEQFF. Here the CDR3 DNA reads TGTGCCAGCAGCTTGGAGGCGGGAGATGAGCAGTTCTTC.